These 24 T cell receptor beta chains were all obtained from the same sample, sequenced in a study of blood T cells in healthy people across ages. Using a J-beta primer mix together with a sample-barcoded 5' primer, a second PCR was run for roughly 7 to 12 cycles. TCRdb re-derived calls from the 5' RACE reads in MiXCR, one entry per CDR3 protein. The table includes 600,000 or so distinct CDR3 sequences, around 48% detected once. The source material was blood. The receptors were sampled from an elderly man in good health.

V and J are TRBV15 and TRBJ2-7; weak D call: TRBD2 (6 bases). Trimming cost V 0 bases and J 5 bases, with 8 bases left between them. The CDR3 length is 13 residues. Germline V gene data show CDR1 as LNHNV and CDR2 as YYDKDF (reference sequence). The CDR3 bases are TGTGCCACCAGCAGAGATTCGGGGGACGAGCAGTACTTC. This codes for CATSRDSGDEQYF.

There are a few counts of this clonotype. In nucleotides, the CDR3 is TGTGCCAGCGTACCAGGGACAGGGGCCGGAGATACGCAGTATTTT. This codes for CASVPGTGAGDTQYF. The V call is TRBV7-9, the J call TRBJ2-3; 10 bases are shared with TRBD1. CDR3 length equals 15 residues. Germline V gene sequence: CDR1 SEHNR, CDR2 FQNEAQ (reference sequence). The V gene end was trimmed by 8 bases and the J gene end by 5 bases; junction bases not matched to a gene: 10. Full variable domain (outside the CDR3, taken from reference TRBV7-9 and TRBJ2-3): DTGVSQNPRHKITKRGQNVTFRCDPISEHNRLYWYRQTLGQGPEFLTYFQNEAQLEKSRLLSDRFSAERPKGSFSTLEIQRTEQGDSAMYLCASVPGTGAGDTQYFGPGTRLTVL.

In nucleotides, the CDR3 is TGTGCCAGCAGCCACGACAGGATCGCGATTTACGAGCAGTACTTC. Translating it yields CASSHDRIAIYEQYF. The chain joins TRBV27 to TRBJ2-7; weak D call: TRBD1 (6 bases). Trimming cost V 6 bases and J 4 bases, with 19 bases left between them. CDR1 and CDR2 from the germline V gene are MNHEY and SMNVEV (reference sequence). The length of the CDR3 is 15 residues.

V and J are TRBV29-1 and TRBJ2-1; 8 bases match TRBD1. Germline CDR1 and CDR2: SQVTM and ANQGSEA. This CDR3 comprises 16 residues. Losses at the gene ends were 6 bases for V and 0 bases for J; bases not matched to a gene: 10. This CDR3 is CSVEPGQVNSYNEQFF. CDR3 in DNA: TGCAGCGTGGAGCCGGGACAGGTGAACTCCTACAATGAGCAGTTCTTC.

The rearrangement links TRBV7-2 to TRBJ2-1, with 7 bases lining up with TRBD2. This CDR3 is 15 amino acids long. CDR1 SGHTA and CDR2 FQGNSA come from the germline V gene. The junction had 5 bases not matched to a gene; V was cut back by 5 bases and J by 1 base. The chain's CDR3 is CASSPQRDSYNEQFF. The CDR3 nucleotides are TGTGCCAGCAGCCCCCAGCGGGATTCCTACAATGAGCAGTTCTTC. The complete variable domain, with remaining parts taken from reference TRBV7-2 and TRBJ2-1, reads GAGVSQSPSNKVTEKGKDVELRCDPISGHTALYWYRQSLGQGLEFLIYFQGNSAPDKSGLPSDRFSAERTGGSVSTLTIQRTQQEDSAVYLCASSPQRDSYNEQFFGPGTRLTVL.

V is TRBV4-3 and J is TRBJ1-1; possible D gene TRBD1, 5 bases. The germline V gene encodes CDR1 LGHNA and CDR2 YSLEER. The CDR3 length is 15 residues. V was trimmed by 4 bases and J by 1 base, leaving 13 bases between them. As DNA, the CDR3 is TGCGCCAGCAGCCTTCTCAGGGTAGGGAACACTGAAGCTTTCTTT. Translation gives CASSLLRVGNTEAFF.

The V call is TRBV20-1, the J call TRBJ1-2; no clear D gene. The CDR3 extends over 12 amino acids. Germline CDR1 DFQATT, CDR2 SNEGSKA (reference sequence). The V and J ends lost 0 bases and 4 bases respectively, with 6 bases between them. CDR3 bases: TGCAGTGCTAGAGATAACGGCTATGGCTACACCTTC. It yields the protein CSARDNGYGYTF.

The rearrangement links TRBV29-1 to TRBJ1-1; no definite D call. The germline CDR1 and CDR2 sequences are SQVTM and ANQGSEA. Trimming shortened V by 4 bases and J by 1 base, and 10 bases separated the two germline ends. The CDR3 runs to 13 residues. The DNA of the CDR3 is TGCAGCGTTGGAAACCGAGGGAACACTGAAGCTTTCTTT. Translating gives CSVGNRGNTEAFF. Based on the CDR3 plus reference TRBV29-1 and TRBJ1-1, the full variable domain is SAVISQKPSRDICQRGTSLTIQCQVDSQVTMMFWYRQQPGQSLTLIATANQGSEATYESGFVIDKFPISRPNLTFSTLTVSNMSPEDSSIYLCSVGNRGNTEAFFGQGTRLTVV.

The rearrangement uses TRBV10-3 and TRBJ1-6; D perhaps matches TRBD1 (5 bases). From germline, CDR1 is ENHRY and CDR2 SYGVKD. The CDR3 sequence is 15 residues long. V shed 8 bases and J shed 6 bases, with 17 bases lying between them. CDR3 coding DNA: TGTGCCATCTCGGGGGTTGGCGTCGGTAATTCACCCCTCCACTTT. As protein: CAISGVGVGNSPLHF.

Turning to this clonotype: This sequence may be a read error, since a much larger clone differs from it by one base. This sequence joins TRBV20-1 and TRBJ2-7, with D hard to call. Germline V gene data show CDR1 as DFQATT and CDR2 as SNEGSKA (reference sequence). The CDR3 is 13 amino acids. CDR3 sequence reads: CGARDPHLYEQYF. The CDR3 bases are TGCGGTGCTAGAGATCCCCACCTCTACGAGCAGTACTTC.

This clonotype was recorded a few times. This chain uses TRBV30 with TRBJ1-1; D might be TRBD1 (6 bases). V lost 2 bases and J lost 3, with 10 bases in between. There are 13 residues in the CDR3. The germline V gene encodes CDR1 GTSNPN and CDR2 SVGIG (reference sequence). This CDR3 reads CAWSRNRDTEAFF. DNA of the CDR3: TGTGCCTGGAGTCGGAACAGGGACACTGAAGCTTTCTTT.

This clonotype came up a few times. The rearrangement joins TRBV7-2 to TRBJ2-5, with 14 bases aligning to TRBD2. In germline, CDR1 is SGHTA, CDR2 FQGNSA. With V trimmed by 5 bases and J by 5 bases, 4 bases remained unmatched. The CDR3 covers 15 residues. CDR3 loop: CASSPGLAGAETQYF. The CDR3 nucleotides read TGTGCCAGCAGCCCGGGACTAGCGGGAGCGGAGACCCAGTACTTC. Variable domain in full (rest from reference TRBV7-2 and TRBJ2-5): GAGVSQSPSNKVTEKGKDVELRCDPISGHTALYWYRQSLGQGLEFLIYFQGNSAPDKSGLPSDRFSAERTGGSVSTLTIQRTQQEDSAVYLCASSPGLAGAETQYFGPGTRLLVL.

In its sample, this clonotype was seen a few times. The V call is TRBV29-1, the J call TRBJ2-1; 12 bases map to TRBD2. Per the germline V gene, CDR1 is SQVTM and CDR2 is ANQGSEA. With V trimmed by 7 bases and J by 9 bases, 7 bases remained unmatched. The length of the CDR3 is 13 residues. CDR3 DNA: TGCAGCGCCCGACTAGCGGGAGACGGTGAGCAGTTCTTC. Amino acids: CSARLAGDGEQFF.

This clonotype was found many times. The CDR3 reads CASGEQNTEAFF. Here the CDR3 DNA reads TGTGCCAGCGGGGAACAGAACACTGAAGCTTTCTTT. The chain has TRBV6-6 and TRBJ1-1, with D uncertain. V was cut by 8 bases and J by 1 base, with 8 bases left in between. CDR1 MNHNY and CDR2 SVGAGI come from the germline V gene (reference sequence). The CDR3 loop spans 12 amino acids.

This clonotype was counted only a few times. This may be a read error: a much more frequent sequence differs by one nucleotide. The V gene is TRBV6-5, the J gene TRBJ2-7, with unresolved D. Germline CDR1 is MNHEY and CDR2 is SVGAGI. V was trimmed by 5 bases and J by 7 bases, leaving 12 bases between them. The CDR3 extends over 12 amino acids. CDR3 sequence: CASSETPREQYF. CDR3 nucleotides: TGTGCCAGCAGTGAGACTCCCAGAGAGCAGTACTTC.

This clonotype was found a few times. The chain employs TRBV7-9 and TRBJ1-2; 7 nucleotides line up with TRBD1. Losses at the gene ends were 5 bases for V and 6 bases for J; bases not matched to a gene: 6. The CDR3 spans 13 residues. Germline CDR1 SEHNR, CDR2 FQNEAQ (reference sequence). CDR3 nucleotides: TGTGCCAGCAGCAAAGACAGGGTTCATGGCTACACCTTC. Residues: CASSKDRVHGYTF.

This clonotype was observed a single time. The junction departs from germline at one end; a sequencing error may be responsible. CDR3 nucleotide sequence: TGTGCCAGCAGCTCCCAAATAGGTGAGCTGTACTTC. It is translated as CASSSQIGELYF. The chain joins TRBV7-9 to TRBJ2-1, with unresolved D. The CDR3 extends over 12 amino acids. CDR1 is SEHNR and CDR2 is FQNEAQ in the germline V gene (reference sequence).

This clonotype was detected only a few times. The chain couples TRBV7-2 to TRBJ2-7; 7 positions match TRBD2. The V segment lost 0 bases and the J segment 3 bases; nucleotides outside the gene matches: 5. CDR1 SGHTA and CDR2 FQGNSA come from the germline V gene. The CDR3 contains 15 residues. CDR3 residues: CASSLAWTRGYEQYF. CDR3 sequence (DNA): TGTGCCAGCAGCTTAGCTTGGACTAGGGGCTACGAGCAGTACTTC. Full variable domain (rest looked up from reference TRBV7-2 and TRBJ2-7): GAGVSQSPSNKVTEKGKDVELRCDPISGHTALYWYRQSLGQGLEFLIYFQGNSAPDKSGLPSDRFSAERTGGSVSTLTIQRTQQEDSAVYLCASSLAWTRGYEQYFGPGTRLTVT.

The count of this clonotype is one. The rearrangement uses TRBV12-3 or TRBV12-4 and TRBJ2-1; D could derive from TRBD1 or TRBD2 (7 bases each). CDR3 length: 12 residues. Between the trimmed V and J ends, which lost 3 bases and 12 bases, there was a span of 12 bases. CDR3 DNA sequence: TGTGCCAGCAGTTTCTCAGGGGGGGGGCAGTTCTTC. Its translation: CASSFSGGGQFF.

CDR3 loop: CASNKPGSIETQYF. For the CDR3, the DNA is TGTGCCAGCAATAAGCCGGGGAGTATAGAGACCCAGTACTTC. This rearrangement joins TRBV6-6 to TRBJ2-5; D possibly corresponds to TRBD2 (5 bases). Germline CDR1 reads MNHNY; CDR2 reads SVGAGI (reference sequence). The CDR3 runs to 14 residues. V was shortened by 7 bases and J by 4 bases, with 16 bases between the two germline ends.

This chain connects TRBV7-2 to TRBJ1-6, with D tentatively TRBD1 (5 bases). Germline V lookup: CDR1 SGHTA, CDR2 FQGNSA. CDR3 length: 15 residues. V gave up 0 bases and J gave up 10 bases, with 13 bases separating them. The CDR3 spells CASSLASQGSSPLHF. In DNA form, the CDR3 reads TGTGCCAGCAGCTTAGCTAGCCAGGGAAGCTCACCCCTCCACTTT.

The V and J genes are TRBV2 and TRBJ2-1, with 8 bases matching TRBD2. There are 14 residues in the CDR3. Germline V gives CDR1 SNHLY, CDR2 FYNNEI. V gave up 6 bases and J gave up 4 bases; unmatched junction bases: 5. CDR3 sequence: CASRTGGDYNEQFF. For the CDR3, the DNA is TGTGCCAGCAGGACGGGAGGGGATTACAATGAGCAGTTCTTC.

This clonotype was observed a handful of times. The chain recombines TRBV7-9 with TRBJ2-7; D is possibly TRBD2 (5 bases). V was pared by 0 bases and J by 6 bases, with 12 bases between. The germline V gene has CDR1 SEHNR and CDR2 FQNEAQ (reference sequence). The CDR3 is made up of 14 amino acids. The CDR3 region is CASSLARAATEQYF. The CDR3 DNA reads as TGTGCCAGCAGCTTAGCGCGAGCGGCAACCGAGCAGTACTTC.

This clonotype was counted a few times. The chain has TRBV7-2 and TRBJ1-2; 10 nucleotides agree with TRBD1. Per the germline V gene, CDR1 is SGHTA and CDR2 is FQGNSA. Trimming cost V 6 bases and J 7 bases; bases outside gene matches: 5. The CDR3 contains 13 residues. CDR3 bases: TGTGCCAGCAGGACGACAGGGGGCCCTGGCTACACCTTC. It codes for CASRTTGGPGYTF.